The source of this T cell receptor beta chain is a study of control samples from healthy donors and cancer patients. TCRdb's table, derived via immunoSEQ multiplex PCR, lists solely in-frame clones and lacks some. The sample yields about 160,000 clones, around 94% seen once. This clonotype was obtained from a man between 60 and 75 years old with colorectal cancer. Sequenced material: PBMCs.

Here the CDR3 reads CATSTGTGSGANVLTF. The CDR3 nucleotides are TGTGCCACCAGCACCGGAACAGGCTCTGGGGCCAACGTCCTGACTTTC. The V call is TRBV15, the J call TRBJ2-6, with a tentative D call TRBD1 (5 bases). This CDR3 contains 16 residues. The V gene lost 4 bases and the J gene lost 0 bases, with 10 bases spanning the gap. Germline assignment: CDR1 LNHNV and CDR2 YYDKDF (reference sequence).